This TCR beta chain appears in the sequencing data of a study of regulatory T cells in long-lasting Graves disease (dated by TCRdb to the early 2020s). Notes on the research overall: Antithyroid drugs had been taken for less than 3 months by newly diagnosed Graves' disease patients. The study took place in China and was registered as a clinical trial. Persistent Graves' disease patients were compared with newly diagnosed Graves' disease patients by peripheral blood TCR sequencing and RNA sequencing. A total of 35 or so samples were covered by TCR sequencing, comprising approximately 13 persistent and about 20 newly diagnosed Graves' disease patients. What the study reported, not specific to this receptor: Sequencing and analysis were limited to the TCR beta chain. The authors noted that the small sample size was a limitation that may lower accuracy. Lower TCR Shannon entropy and fewer highly expanded clones were observed in persistent Graves' disease patients than in newly diagnosed patients, which suggested clonal expansion. A larger number of public clonotypes was shared among persistent patients (around 3,000) than among newly diagnosed patients (around 970). TRBV28, TRBJ1-2 and TRBJ2-5 were preferentially used in persistent disease, while TRBV20-1 and TRBJ2-1 were favored in newly diagnosed disease. The study examined only peripheral blood because the primary lesion, thyroid tissue, could not be accessed.

In the case of this clonotype: Its specific antigen is unknown. One base away there is no much larger clone; base qualities are not given.

In the paper's terms, the time point label means: newly diagnosed GD, antithyroid drugs for less than 3 months. For both TCR sequencing and RNA sequencing, RNA was extracted from PBMCs using TRIzol. The diagnosis of Graves' disease was made according to American Thyroid Association guidelines. Patients for the study were recruited at an endocrinology department in Xi'an, China. From each patient, around 9 milliliters of peripheral blood was collected into an EDTA anticoagulant tube. Ficoll Paque Plus density gradient separation was used to isolate PBMCs, and no additional T cell sorting was done. RNA quality was checked with an Agilent 2100 Bioanalyzer and agarose gel, and concentration with a NanoDrop 2000. The library was produced with multiplex PCR. The instrument was an Illumina HiSeq 4000. iRepertoire HTBI primers and Arm-PCR amplification of CDR3 regions were used to construct TCR beta libraries. Gel purification was performed on PCR products prior to sequencing. The study's own analysis went as follows. A total of 62 TRBV and some 15 TRBJ segments were identified across samples and were used for gene usage analysis of CDR3 amino acid clonotypes. COPE and FqMerger were used to merge filtered high-quality paired reads into contigs. BLAST was used to align contigs to IMGT TRBV, TRBD and TRBJ reference genes, with CDR3 defined following IMGT. Any clonotype with a frequency above 0.1% was classified as a highly expanded clone. Shannon entropy served as the measure of repertoire diversity, while the Gini coefficient captured V-J evenness. Public clonotypes were defined as clonotypes shared by more than one individual. TCRdb took the public reads, trimmed them with fastp at Q25, ran MiXCR for clone calling and kept in-frame beta chains. Every distinct CDR3 protein forms one entry, paired with its most common genes and DNA. TCRdb assigned the V and J calls; the authors' analysis was not used. Recorded for this sample are some 560,000 distinct CDR3 sequences; 15% to 20% of them occurred a single time. Jointly, the top ten make up 25% of the sample.

The germline V gene (reference sequence) yields MNHEY for CDR1 and SMNVEV for CDR2. The CDR3 sequence holds 13 residues, the cysteine and phenylalanine included. Only the CDR3 part of the read is kept: 39 bases, read in frame from the first base. V is pared back by 2 bases and J by 7 bases, with 8 bases lying between the germline termini. The same specimen was also included in a second study, on T cells in Graves' hyperthyroidism and ophthalmopathy. Drawing on the second study: A patient counted as having stable Graves' hyperthyroidism if no progression to ophthalmopathy occurred over 18 months of follow-up. Hyperthyroidism patients were newly diagnosed, had a disease duration of under 2 months, and were aged 18 to 65 years. The study excluded patients with uncontrolled infections, other autoimmune diseases, pregnancy or lactation. Clinical symptoms, serum thyroxine and TRAb, thyroid ultrasound, and orbital computed tomography formed the basis for the diagnoses. The TCR CDR3 was subjected to a first round of RT-PCR using the HTBI primer set and the Qiagen OneStep RT-PCR kit. Most expanded thyroid clonotypes (frequency above 0.001) were also detected in blood, suggesting blood repertoires may reflect thyroid immune responses. A 13 V-J signature model separated ophthalmopathy from stable hyperthyroidism, with approximately 87% sensitivity and roughly 82% specificity in cross-validation and 80%/75% in testing. During validation, the model predicted progression to ophthalmopathy a median of around 6 months ahead of onset, with around 65% sensitivity and less than 85% specificity. To identify distinguishing TCR V-J signatures, a discovery cohort of roughly 100 patients was used, comprising roughly 45 with Graves' ophthalmopathy and approximately 57 with stable Graves' hyperthyroidism. Prospective prediction of ophthalmopathy was tested in an independent validation cohort consisting of 18 hyperthyroidism patients and 15 to 17 patients who later progressed to ophthalmopathy. The 100 or so discovery patients were divided at random into training and test sets in a 7:3 ratio. In roughly six Graves' hyperthyroidism patients, the study also compared T-cell repertoires from thyroid tissue with T-cell repertoires from blood. After blood sampling, hyperthyroidism patients were treated with methimazole at a starting dose of 30 mg daily, and ophthalmopathy patients were treated with high-dose intravenous methylprednisolone. Libraries were constructed in a second round of multiplex PCR, after which size selection and purification were performed. Libraries were sequenced paired-end with 100 bp reads on an Illumina HiSeq2000. SOAPnuke was used to process the raw data, throwing out any read that contained adapters or uncalled bases, had a mean Phred below 15, or lacked an exact constant-primer or identifier match. High-quality paired reads were merged with COPE v1.2.5, and unique nucleotide sequences were defined as clonotypes. Clonotypes were aligned to IMGT TRBV, TRBD and TRBJ reference segments using MiTCR v1.1. Analysis was restricted to V-J combinations with a frequency above 0.0001, which covered over 98% of repertoires. The TCS score was defined as F50 (clonal expansion) divided by E x V (chaos), with BLOSUM62-based TCRdist calculated between CDR3 peptides within each V-J. Welch's t-statistics and random forest reduced 514 V-J features to about 13, which were used in a naive Bayes classifier (R e1071). Sample size was not statistically predetermined, and blinding of investigators to group allocation was not performed. TCR Vbeta CDR3 sequencing of 130 to 150 peripheral blood samples (roughly 43 ophthalmopathy, about 75 hyperthyroidism and around 17 progressor patients) is reported in the paper.

The clonotype was recovered from a woman aged 35-65 years with Graves disease. Donor details come from another sample of the same person, matched by shared clones. This receptor chain uses TRBV27 and TRBJ2-2, and TRBD2 may be the D gene, going by 5 matching bases. Source: peripheral blood mononuclear cells (PBMCs), taken at new diagnosis, from a patient treated with antithyroid drugs. The bases are TGTGCCAGCAGTTTAACGGGATACGGGGAGCTGTTTTTT. Its translation is CASSLTGYGELFF.